A selection of T cell receptor beta chains follows, all from one sample in a study of blood T cell repertoires in COVID-19. Profiled with immunoSEQ multiplex PCR; TCRdb holds only in-frame clones, not every one. The sample yields about 38,000 clones, 87% seen once. Sequencing was carried out using peripheral blood. Receptor source: a man in his fifties with active or convalescent COVID-19. Both conserved end residues are part of each CDR3. D genes are given only for firm matches. Rows give clone size only sometimes, using once, few, many, or a class for an expanded clone.

j_gene	d_gene	abundance	v_gene	CDR3nt	CDR3aa
TRBJ2-6	NA	NA	TRBV19	TGTGCCAGTAGTCGGGGCTCTGGGGCCAACGTCCTGACTTTC	CASSRGSGANVLTF
TRBJ2-1	NA	few	TRBV28	TGTGCCAGCAGTTTCGCCAGGGGTTCCTACAATGAGCAGTTCTTC	CASSFARGSYNEQFF
TRBJ1-4	NA	NA	TRBV27	TGTGCCAGCAGATTAATCCCAGGGAAACTGTTTTTT	CASRLIPGKLFF
TRBJ2-1	NA	NA	TRBV5-1	TGCGCCAGCAGCTCCGGGAGCACAGGGGCCTACAATGAGCAGTTCTTC	CASSSGSTGAYNEQFF
TRBJ2-1	NA	NA	TRBV9	TGTGCCAGCAGCGTAGACACCTACAATGAGCAGTTCTTC	CASSVDTYNEQFF
TRBJ1-5	NA	NA	TRBV4-1	TGCGCCAGCAGCCCCCGAGAAGATCAGCCCCAGCATTTT	CASSPREDQPQHF
TRBJ2-7	NA	NA	TRBV5-1	TGCGCCAGCAGCTTGGTTCCTCCGTACGAGCAGTACTTC	CASSLVPPYEQYF
TRBJ2-7	NA	few	TRBV7-2	TGTGCCAGCAGCCCCCAGGGAGGGGGTAGCTACGAGCAGTACTTC	CASSPQGGGSYEQYF
TRBJ2-2	NA	NA	TRBV9	TGTGCCAGCAGCGTAGCTTTGAGCACCGGGGAGCTGTTTTTT	CASSVALSTGELFF
TRBJ1-4	NA	once	TRBV5-5	TGTGCCAGCAGCTTGCCGACTAATGAAAAACTGTTTTTT	CASSLPTNEKLFF
TRBJ2-7	NA	once	TRBV6-1	TGTGCCAGCAGTGACCCACTCTACGAGCAGTACTTC	CASSDPLYEQYF
TRBJ2-3	NA	once	TRBV11-3	TGTGCCAGCAGCCAAGGTGGCGGGAACACAGATACGCAGTATTTT	CASSQGGGNTDTQYF
TRBJ2-1	TRBD2	few	TRBV5-1	TGCGCCAGCAGCGGGGGGACTAGCGGGAGTGAGCAGTTCTTC	CASSGGTSGSEQFF
TRBJ1-6	NA	NA	TRBV9	TGTGCCAGCAGCGAGGACCCTGGGGGCGCAGTTTCACCCCTCCACTTT	CASSEDPGGAVSPLHF
TRBJ2-1	NA	NA	TRBV29-1	TGCAGCGCTGGCCGGGGTAATGAGCAGTTCTTC	CSAGRGNEQFF
TRBJ1-1	NA	NA	TRBV25-1	TGTGCCAGCAGCTCCGCGGCGGAGGCCTTTGGTGAAGCTTTCTTT	CASSSAAEAFGEAFF
TRBJ1-1	TRBD1	once	TRBV10-2	TGCGCCGCTCAAAATGGGGACAGGGGGAGCACTGAAGCTTTCTTT	CAAQNGDRGSTEAFF
TRBJ1-1	NA	NA	TRBV24-1	TGTGCCACCAAGAGTGCCACGAACACTGAAGCTTTCTTT	CATKSATNTEAFF
TRBJ1-5	NA	NA	TRBV6-5	TGTGCCAGCAGTTCAACAGGGTGGAATCAGCCCCAGCATTTT	CASSSTGWNQPQHF
TRBJ2-2	TRBD1	NA	TRBV11-3	TGTGCCAGCAGCTCCGGGCAGGGGGCAACCGGGGAGCTGTTTTTT	CASSSGQGATGELFF
TRBJ2-5	NA	NA	TRBV5-1	TGCGCCAGCAGCTTGGACGGCAGGCAAGAGACCCAGTACTTC	CASSLDGRQETQYF
TRBJ1-6	NA	few	TRBV27	TGTGCCAGCAGTTTAAAACCGGGACAACCCGTCAGCTCCTATAATTCACCCCTCCACTTT	CASSLKPGQPVSSYNSPLHF
TRBJ2-7	NA	NA	TRBV30	TGTGCCTGGACAAAGGGCGGGGACGAGCAGTACTTC	CAWTKGGDEQYF
TRBJ2-7	TRBD1	once	TRBV4-2	TGTGCCAGCAGCCAAGTCGGGACAGGGTTGGACGAGCAGTACTTC	CASSQVGTGLDEQYF
TRBJ1-1	TRBD1	NA	TRBV5-5	TGTGCCAGCAGCTTGGCCCCAGGGGGTAATGAAGCTTTCTTT	CASSLAPGGNEAFF
TRBJ1-2	TRBD1	NA	TRBV10-3	TGTGCCATCACGACAGGGGGGAATGGTGGCTACACCTTC	CAITTGGNGGYTF
TRBJ1-5	NA	NA	TRBV28	TGTGCCAGCAGTTTAGGAAGGGGATATTGGGGAAATCAGCCCCAGCATTTT	CASSLGRGYWGNQPQHF
TRBJ2-2	TRBD2	few	TRBV11-3	TGTGCCAGCAGCTGGACTAGCGGGAGTGCCACCGGGGAGCTGTTTTTT	CASSWTSGSATGELFF
TRBJ2-7	TRBD1	NA	TRBV10-2	TGCGCCAGCAGTGAGTATTCTAGGACAGGGGTGTACGAGCAGTACTTC	CASSEYSRTGVYEQYF
TRBJ2-2	TRBD2	NA	TRBV19	TGTGCCAGTTTAGCGGGAGGGTACGGGGAGCTGTTTTTT	CASLAGGYGELFF
TRBJ1-4	TRBD1	NA	TRBV10-3	TGTGCCATAGGAGACAGGGCTAATGAAAAACTGTTTTTT	CAIGDRANEKLFF
TRBJ2-3	NA	NA	TRBV24-1	TGTGCCACCAGTGACCCGAAGACTACAGGGACAGATACGCAGTATTTT	CATSDPKTTGTDTQYF
TRBJ2-1	TRBD1	NA	TRBV7-3	TGTGCCAGCAGTCCCGACAGGGGGACCTCCTACAATGAGCAGTTCTTC	CASSPDRGTSYNEQFF
TRBJ1-1	NA	once	TRBV7-3	TGTGCCAGCAGCTTAGAGCGGGCCGCTGAAGCTTTCTTT	CASSLERAAEAFF
TRBJ2-7	TRBD1	NA	TRBV7-2	TGTGCCAGCAGCTTGGACAGGTACTCCTACGAGCAGTACTTC	CASSLDRYSYEQYF
TRBJ1-6	NA	NA	TRBV2	TGTGCCAGCAGTGGACAAACCGGTGGTTCACCCCTCCACTTT	CASSGQTGGSPLHF
TRBJ1-2	TRBD1	NA	TRBV7-9	TGTGCCAGCAGCCAGGACAGGGGCCGCTATGGCTACACCTTC	CASSQDRGRYGYTF
TRBJ2-2	NA	NA	TRBV2	TGTGCCAGCAGTGTAGAATCCGGGGAGCTGTTTTTT	CASSVESGELFF
TRBJ1-1	NA	NA	TRBV30	TGTGCCTGGAGTGATTGGAGGAAGAACACTGAAGCTTTCTTT	CAWSDWRKNTEAFF
TRBJ1-1	TRBD1	once	TRBV5-6	TGTGCCAGCAGCCGGGGACAGCCGAACACTGAAGCTTTCTTT	CASSRGQPNTEAFF
TRBJ2-1	NA	NA	TRBV11-3	TGTGCCAGCAGCTTAGAGAGTAGCTCCTACAATGAGCAGTTCTTC	CASSLESSSYNEQFF
TRBJ2-5	NA	NA	TRBV4-1	TGCGCCAGCAAACTAGCTGCGGGGGAGACCCAGTACTTC	CASKLAAGETQYF
TRBJ2-2	NA	NA	TRBV29-1	TGCAGCGCCGTTCGGGGGAACACCGGGGAGCTGTTTTTT	CSAVRGNTGELFF
TRBJ1-6	TRBD1	NA	TRBV6-5	TGTGCCAGCGGAGAACAGGGGGCTAGAGGATCACCCCTCCACTTT	CASGEQGARGSPLHF
TRBJ1-5	NA	NA	TRBV28	TGTGCCAGCAGTAACCGGGGGGCCGGCAATCAGCCCCAGCATTTT	CASSNRGAGNQPQHF
TRBJ1-6	TRBD1	NA	TRBV27	TGTGCCAGCAGCCTGGGACAGAAAAATTCACCCCTCCACTTT	CASSLGQKNSPLHF
TRBJ1-2	TRBD1	NA	TRBV6-6	TGTGCCAGCAGTCCCCAGGGACAGGGATTCTATGGCTACACCTTC	CASSPQGQGFYGYTF
TRBJ1-2	TRBD1	NA	TRBV30	TGTGCCTGGAGTGTGACAGGGATAAACTATGGCTACACCTTC	CAWSVTGINYGYTF
TRBJ2-3	TRBD2	NA	TRBV19	TGTGCCAGTAGTATAGACCACTTAGCGGGAGCGACAGATACGCAGTATTTT	CASSIDHLAGATDTQYF
TRBJ2-1	NA	NA	TRBV6-5	TGTGCCAGTTGCAAAACTAGAAGCAATGAGCAGTTCTTC	CASCKTRSNEQFF
TRBJ1-1	NA	once	TRBV27	TGTGCCAGCAGTTCTCGTTTTGGGGGGGGATTTTACACTGAAGCTTTCTTT	CASSSRFGGGFYTEAFF